The T cell receptor beta chain described here comes from a study of cytomegalovirus exposure and HLA in healthy donors. Findings and limits, study-wide: Highly shared sequence variants in one cluster were likely a sequencing artifact.

13 Jbeta primers and 60 Vbeta primers were used for the PCR. Only in-frame clones appear in the TCRdb table, and some are missing; sequencing was by immunoSEQ multiplex PCR. Of under 110,000 clones listed, approximately 89% are singletons. The CDR3 extends over 14 amino acids. Germline V gene data show CDR1 as GTSNPN and CDR2 as SVGIG (reference sequence). V dropped 4 bases and J dropped 2 bases, with 14 bases sitting between them. In regard to this clone: Its antigen is as yet unknown.

Each of the donors was a healthy bone marrow donor. The TCR sequence derives from a man under 40 in good health and CMV-seronegative. Specimen: PBMCs. The genes are TRBV30 and TRBJ1-2; the D gene is possibly TRBD1 (5 bases). The CDR3 protein is CAWMLGGVNYGYTF. CDR3 coding DNA: TGTGCCTGGATGCTAGGAGGGGTGAACTATGGCTACACCTTC. Supplemented by reference TRBV30 and TRBJ1-2, the full variable domain reads SQTIHQWPATLVQPVGSPLSLECTVEGTSNPNLYWYRQAAGRGLQLLFYSVGIGQISSEVPQNLSASRPQDRQFILSSKKLLLSDSGFYLCAWMLGGVNYGYTFGSGTRLTVV.